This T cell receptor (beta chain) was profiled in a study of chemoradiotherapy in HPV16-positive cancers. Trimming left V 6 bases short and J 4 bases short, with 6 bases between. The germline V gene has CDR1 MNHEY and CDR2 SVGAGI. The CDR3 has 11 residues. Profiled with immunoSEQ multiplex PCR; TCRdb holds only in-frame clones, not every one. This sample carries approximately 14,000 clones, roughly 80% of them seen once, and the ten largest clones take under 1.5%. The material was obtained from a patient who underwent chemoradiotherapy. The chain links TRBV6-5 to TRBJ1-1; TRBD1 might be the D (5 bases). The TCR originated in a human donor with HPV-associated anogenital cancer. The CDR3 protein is CASSGGTEAFF. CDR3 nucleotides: TGTGCCAGCAGCGGGGGCACTGAAGCTTTCTTT.